This paragraph reports one TCR beta chain. Its antigen remains unidentified. The data belong to a study of follicular helper T cells after annual influenza vaccination. The germline V and J ends were trimmed by 1 base and 3 bases, with 15 bases remaining between them. The germline CDR1 and CDR2 sequences are KGHSH and LQKENI. The length of the CDR3 is 17 residues. This table comes from immunoSEQ multiplex PCR, and its TCRdb copy is limited to in-frame clones, with some not included. The data hold roughly 9,000 clones, with 65% to 85% observed a single time. Study conclusions and caveats: Each annual vaccination recalled recurring oligoclonal ICOS+CD38+ cTfh clonotypes. Change in circulating plasmablasts correlated with ICOS+CD38+ cTfh clonality change.

Time point reported: 2013-2014 season, 7 days after vaccination. Excluded were substance abuse, HIV/AIDS, active cancer, immunomodulatory drugs and active illness. Each time point used roughly 35 to 110 mL of blood. This TCR was sampled from an adult who received the influenza vaccine. The chain carries TRBV18 and TRBJ2-2, with D perhaps matching TRBD1 (7 bases). Sequenced material: CXCR5+ CD38- circulating T follicular helper cells from blood, taken 7 days after influenza vaccination. Subset described: circulating Tfh, non-naive CD4+CXCR5+PD-1+ (ICOS+CD38+ or ICOS-CD38-). CDR3 residues: CASSPLGGGGYTGELFF. CDR3 DNA sequence: TGTGCCAGCTCACCACTAGGCGGAGGGGGCTACACCGGGGAGCTGTTTTTT.